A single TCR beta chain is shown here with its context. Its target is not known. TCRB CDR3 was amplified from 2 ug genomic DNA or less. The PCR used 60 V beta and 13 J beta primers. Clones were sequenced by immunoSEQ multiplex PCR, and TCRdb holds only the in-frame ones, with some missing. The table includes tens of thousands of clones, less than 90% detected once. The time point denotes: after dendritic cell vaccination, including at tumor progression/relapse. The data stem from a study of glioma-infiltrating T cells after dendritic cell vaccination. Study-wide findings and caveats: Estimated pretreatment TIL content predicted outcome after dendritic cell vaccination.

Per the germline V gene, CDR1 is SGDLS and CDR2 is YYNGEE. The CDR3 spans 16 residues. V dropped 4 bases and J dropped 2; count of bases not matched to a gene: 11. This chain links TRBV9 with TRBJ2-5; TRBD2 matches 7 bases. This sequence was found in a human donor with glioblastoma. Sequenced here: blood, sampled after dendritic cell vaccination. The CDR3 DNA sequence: TGTGCCAGCAGCCCACGCCCGACTAGCTTTCAAGAGACCCAGTACTTC. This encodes CASSPRPTSFQETQYF.